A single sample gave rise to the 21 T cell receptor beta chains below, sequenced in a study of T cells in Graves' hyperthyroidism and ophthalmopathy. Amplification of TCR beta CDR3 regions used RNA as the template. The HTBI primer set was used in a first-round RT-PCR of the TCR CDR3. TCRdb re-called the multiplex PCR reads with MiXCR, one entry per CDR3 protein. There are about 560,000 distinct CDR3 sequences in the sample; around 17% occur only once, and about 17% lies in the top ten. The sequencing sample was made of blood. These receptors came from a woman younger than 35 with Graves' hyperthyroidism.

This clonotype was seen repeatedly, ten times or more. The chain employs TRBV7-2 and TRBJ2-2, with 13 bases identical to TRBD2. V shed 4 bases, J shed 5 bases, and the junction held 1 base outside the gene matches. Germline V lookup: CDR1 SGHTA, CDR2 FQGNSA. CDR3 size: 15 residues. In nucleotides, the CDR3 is TGTGCCAGCAGCTCGGGACTAGCGGGGACCGGGGAGCTGTTTTTT. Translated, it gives CASSSGLAGTGELFF.

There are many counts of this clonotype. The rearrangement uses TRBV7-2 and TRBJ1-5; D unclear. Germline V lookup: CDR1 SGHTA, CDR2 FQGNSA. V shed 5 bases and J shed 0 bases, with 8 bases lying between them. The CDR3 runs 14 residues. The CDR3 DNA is TGTGCCAGCAGCCCCCTTAATAGCAATCAGCCCCAGCATTTT. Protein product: CASSPLNSNQPQHF.

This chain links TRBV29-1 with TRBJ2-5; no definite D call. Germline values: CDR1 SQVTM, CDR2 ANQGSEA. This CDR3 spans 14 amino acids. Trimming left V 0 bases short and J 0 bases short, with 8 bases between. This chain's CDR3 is CSVEEGSDQETQYF. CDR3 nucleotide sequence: TGCAGCGTTGAAGAAGGAAGCGACCAAGAGACCCAGTACTTC.

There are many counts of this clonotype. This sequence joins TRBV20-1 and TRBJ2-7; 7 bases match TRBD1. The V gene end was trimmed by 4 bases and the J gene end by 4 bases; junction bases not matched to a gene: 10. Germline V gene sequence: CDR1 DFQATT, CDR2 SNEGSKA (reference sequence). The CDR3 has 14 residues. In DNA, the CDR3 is TGCAGTGCTAAGAGGACAGGTTCCGGGTACGAGCAGTACTTC. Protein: CSAKRTGSGYEQYF.

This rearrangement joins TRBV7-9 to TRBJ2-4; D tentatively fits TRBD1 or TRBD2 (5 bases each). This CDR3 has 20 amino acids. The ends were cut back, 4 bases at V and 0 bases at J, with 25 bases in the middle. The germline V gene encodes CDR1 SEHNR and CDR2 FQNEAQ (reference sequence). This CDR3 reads CASSSPVRERGAGAKNIQYF. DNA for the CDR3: TGTGCCAGCAGCTCCCCGGTCCGTGAACGGGGCGCTGGAGCCAAAAACATTCAGTACTTC.

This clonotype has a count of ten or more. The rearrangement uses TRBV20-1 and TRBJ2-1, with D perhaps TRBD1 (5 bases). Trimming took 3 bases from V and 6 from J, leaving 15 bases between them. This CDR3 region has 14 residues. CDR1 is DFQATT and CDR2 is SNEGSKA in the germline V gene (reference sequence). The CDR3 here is CSASHRTGGNEQFF. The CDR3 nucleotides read TGCAGTGCTAGTCACAGGACGGGCGGCAATGAGCAGTTCTTC.

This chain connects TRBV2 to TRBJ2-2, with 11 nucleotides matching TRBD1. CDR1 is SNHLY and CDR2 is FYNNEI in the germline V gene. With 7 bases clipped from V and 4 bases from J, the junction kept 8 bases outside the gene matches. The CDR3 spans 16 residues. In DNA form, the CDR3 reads TGTGCCAGCACCCCGGGACAGGGGGAGGTCACCGGGGAGCTGTTTTTT. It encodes CASTPGQGEVTGELFF.

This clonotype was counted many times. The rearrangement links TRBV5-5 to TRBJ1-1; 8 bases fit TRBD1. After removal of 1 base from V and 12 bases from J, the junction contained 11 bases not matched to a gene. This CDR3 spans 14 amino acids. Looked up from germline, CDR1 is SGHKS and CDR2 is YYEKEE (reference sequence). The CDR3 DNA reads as TGTGCCAGCAGCTTGTCCCTGGGGACAGGAGAATCTTTCTTT. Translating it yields CASSLSLGTGESFF.

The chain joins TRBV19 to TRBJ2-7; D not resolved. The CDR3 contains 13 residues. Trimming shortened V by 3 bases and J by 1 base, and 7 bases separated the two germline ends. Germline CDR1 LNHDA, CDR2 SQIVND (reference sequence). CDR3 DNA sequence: TGTGCCAGTAGTATCGAGCCTTCCTACGAGCAGTACTTC. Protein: CASSIEPSYEQYF.

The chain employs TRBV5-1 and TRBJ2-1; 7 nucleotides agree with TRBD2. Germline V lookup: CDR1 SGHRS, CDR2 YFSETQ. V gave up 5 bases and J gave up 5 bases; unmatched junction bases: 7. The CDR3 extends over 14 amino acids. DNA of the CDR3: TGCGCCAGCAGGGGGCGGGGAGGGCACAATGAGCAGTTCTTC. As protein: CASRGRGGHNEQFF.

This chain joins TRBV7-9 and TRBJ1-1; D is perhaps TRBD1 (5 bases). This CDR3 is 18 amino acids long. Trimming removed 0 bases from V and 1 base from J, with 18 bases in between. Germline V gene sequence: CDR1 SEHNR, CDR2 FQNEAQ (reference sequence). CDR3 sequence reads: CASSLAPGRRTRNTEAFF. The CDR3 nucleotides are TGTGCCAGCAGCTTAGCCCCGGGACGGAGGACGAGGAACACTGAAGCTTTCTTT.

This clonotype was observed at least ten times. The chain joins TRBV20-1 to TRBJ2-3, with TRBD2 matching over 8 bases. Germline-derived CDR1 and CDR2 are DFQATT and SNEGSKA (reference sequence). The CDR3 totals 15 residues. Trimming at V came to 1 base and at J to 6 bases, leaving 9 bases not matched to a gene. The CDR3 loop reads CSARVGGRRGDTQYF. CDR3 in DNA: TGCAGTGCTAGAGTTGGCGGGAGGAGGGGGGATACGCAGTATTTT.

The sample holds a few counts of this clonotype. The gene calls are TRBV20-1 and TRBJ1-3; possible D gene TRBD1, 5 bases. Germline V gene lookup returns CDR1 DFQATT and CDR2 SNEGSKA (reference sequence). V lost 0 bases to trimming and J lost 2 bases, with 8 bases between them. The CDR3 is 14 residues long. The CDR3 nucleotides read TGCAGTGCTAGAGATCCCAGGGCTGGAAACACCATATATTTT. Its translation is CSARDPRAGNTIYF.

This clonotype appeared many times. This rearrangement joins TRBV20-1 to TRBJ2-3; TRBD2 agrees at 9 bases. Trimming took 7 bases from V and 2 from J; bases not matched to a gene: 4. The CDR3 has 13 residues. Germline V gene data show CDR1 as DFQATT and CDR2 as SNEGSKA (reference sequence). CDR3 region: CSGREGPTDTQYF. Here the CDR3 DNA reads TGCAGTGGGCGGGAGGGCCCCACAGATACGCAGTATTTT.

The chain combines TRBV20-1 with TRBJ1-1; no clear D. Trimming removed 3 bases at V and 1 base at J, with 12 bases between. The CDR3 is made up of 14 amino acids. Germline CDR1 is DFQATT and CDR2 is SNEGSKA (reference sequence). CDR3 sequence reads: CSARGRRGNTEAFF. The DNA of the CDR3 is TGCAGTGCTAGGGGAAGACGGGGGAACACTGAAGCTTTCTTT.

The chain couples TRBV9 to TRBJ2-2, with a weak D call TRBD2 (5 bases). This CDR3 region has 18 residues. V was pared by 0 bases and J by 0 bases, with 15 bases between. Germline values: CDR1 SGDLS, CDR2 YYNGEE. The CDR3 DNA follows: TGTGCCAGCAGCGTAGTGTCAGCTCGAGCGGCGAACACCGGGGAGCTGTTTTTT. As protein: CASSVVSARAANTGELFF.

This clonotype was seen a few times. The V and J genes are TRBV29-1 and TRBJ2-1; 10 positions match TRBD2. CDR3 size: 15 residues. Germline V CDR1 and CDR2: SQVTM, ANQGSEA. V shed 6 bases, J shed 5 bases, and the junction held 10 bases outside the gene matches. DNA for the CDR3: TGCAGCGTATCGTTAGCGGGGGGCCCGAACAATGAGCAGTTCTTC. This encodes CSVSLAGGPNNEQFF.

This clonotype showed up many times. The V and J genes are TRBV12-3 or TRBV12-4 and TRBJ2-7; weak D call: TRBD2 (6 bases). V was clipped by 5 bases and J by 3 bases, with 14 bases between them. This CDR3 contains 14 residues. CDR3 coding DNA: TGTGCCAGCAGTCCCGGGACTCAAATCTACGAGCAGTACTTC. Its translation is CASSPGTQIYEQYF.

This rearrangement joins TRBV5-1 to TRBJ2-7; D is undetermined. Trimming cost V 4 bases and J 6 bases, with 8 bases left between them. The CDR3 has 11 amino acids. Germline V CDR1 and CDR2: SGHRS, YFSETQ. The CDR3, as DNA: TGCGCCAGCAGCCACGACATCGAGCAGTACTTC. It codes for CASSHDIEQYF.

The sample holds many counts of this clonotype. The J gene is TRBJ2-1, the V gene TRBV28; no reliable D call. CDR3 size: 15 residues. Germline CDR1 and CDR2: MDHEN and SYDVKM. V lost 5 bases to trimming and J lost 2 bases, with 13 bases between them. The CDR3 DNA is TGTGCCAGCAGTCCCTTGAGCAGGACCTACAATGAGCAGTTCTTC. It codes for CASSPLSRTYNEQFF.

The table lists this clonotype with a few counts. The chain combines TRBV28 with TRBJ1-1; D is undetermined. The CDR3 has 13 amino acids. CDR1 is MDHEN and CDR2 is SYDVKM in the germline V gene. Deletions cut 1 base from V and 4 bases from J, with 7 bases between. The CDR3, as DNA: TGTGCCAGCAGTTTATCCGGATTCACTGAAGCTTTCTTT. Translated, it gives CASSLSGFTEAFF.